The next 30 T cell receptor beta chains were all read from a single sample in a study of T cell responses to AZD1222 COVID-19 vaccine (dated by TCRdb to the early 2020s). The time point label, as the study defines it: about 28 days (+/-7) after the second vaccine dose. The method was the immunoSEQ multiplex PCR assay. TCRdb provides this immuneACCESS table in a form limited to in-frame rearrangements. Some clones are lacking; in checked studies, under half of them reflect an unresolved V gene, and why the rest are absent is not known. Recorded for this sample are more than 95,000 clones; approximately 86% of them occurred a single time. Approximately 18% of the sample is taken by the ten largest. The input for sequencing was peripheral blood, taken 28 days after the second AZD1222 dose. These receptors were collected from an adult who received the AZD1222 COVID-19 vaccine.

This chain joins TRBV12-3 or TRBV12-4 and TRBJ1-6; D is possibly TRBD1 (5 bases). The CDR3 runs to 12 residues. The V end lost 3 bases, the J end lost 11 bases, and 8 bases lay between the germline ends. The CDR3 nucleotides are TGTGCCAGCAGTTTGGGGGTACCACCCCTCCACTTT. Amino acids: CASSLGVPPLHF.

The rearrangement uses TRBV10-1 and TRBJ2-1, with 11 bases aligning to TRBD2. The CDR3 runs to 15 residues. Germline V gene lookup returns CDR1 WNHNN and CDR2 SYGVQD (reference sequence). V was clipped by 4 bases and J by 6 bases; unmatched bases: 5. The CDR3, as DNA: TGCGCCAGCAGTGGTTCCGGGACTAGCGGCAATGAGCAGTTCTTC. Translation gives CASSGSGTSGNEQFF.

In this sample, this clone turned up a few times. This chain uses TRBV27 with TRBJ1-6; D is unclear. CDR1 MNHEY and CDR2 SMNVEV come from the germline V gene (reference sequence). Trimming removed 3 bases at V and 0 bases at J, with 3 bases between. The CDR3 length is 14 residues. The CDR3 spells CASSLFSYNSPLHF. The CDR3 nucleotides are TGTGCCAGCAGTTTGTTCTCCTATAATTCACCCCTCCACTTT.

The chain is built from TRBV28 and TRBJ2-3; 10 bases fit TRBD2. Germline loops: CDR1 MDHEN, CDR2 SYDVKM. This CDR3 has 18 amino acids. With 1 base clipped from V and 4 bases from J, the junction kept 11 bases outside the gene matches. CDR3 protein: CASSLSRLAGVVADTQYF. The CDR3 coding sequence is TGTGCCAGCAGTTTATCGCGGCTAGCGGGAGTAGTCGCAGATACGCAGTATTTT.

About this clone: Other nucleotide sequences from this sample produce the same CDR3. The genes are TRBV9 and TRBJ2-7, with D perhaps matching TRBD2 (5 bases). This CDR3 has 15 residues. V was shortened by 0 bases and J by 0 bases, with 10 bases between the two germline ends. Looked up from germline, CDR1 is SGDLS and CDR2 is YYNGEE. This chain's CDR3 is CASSVGPGSSYEQYF. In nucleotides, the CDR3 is TGTGCCAGCAGCGTAGGCCCGGGGTCCTCCTACGAGCAGTACTTC.

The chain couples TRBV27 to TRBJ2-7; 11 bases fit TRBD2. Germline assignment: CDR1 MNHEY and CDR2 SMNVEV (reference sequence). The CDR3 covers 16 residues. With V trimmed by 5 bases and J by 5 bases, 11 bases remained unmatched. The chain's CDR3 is CASSPHNSGRADEQYF. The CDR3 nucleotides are TGTGCCAGCAGTCCTCATAATAGCGGGAGGGCCGACGAGCAGTACTTC.

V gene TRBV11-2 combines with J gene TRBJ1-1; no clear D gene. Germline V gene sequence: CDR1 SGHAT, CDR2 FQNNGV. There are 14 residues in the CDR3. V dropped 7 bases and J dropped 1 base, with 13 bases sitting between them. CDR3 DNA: TGTGCCAGCACCACACTGAACAGGAACACTGAAGCTTTCTTT. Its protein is CASTTLNRNTEAFF.

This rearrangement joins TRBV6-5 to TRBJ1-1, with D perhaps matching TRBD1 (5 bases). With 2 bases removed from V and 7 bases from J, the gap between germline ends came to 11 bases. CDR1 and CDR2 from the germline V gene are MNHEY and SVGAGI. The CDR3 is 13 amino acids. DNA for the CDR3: TGTGCCAGCAGTTACCCCCAGACAGATGAAGCTTTCTTT. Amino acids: CASSYPQTDEAFF.

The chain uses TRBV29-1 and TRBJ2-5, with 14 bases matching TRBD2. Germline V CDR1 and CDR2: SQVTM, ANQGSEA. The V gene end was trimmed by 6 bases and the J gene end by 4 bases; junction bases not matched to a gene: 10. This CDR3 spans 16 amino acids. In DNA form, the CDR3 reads TGCAGCGTAACAACAGGGACTAGCGGGAGTCTAGAGACCCAGTACTTC. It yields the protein CSVTTGTSGSLETQYF.

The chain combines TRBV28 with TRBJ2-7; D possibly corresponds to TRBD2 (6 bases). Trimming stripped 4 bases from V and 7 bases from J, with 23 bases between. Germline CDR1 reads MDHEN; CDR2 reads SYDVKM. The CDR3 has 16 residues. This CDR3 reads CASSSPASGGIREQYF. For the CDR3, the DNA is TGTGCCAGCAGTTCCCCCGCCTCGGGCGGGATTCGGGAGCAGTACTTC.

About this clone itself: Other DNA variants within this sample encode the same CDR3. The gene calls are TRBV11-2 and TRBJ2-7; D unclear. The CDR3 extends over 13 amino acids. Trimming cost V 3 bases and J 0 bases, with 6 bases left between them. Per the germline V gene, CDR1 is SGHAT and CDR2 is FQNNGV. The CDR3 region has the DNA TGTGCCAGCAGCTTGAGTAGCTCCTACGAGCAGTACTTC. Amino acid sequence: CASSLSSSYEQYF. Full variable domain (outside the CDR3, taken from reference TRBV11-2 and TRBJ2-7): EAGVAQSPRYKIIEKRQSVAFWCNPISGHATLYWYQQILGQGPKLLIQFQNNGVVDDSQLPKDRFSAERLKGVDSTLKIQPAKLEDSAVYLCASSLSSSYEQYFGPGTRLTVT.

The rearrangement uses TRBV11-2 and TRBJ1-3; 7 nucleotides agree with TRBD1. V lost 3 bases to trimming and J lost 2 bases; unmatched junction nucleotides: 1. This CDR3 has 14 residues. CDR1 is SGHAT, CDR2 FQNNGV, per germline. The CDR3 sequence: CASSFTGAGNTIYF. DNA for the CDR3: TGTGCCAGCAGCTTTACAGGGGCTGGAAACACCATATATTTT.

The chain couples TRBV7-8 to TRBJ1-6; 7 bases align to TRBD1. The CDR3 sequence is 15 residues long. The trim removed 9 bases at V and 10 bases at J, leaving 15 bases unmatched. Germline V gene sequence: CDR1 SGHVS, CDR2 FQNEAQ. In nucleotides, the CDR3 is TGTGCCAGTAACTCAGAAGGGGGCCAAGGATCACCCCTCCACTTT. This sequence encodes CASNSEGGQGSPLHF.

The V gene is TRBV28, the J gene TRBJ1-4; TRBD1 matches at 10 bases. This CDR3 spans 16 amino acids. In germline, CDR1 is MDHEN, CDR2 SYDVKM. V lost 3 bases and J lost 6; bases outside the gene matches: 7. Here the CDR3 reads CASSFNPGTGDEKLFF. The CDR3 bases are TGTGCCAGCAGTTTCAACCCCGGGACAGGGGATGAAAAACTGTTTTTT.

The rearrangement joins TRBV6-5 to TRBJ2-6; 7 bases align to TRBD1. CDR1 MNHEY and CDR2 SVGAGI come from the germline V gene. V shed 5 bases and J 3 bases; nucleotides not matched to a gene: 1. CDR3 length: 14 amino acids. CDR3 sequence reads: CASSRDSGANVLTF. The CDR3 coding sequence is TGTGCCAGCAGTCGGGACAGTGGGGCCAACGTCCTGACTTTC.

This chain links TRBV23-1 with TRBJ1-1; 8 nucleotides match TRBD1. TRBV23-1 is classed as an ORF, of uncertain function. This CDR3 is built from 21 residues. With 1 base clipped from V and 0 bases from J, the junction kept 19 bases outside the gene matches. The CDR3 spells CASSQYYIQDREVQMNTEAFF. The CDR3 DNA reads TGCGCCAGCAGTCAATACTATATTCAGGACAGGGAGGTTCAGATGAACACTGAAGCTTTCTTT.

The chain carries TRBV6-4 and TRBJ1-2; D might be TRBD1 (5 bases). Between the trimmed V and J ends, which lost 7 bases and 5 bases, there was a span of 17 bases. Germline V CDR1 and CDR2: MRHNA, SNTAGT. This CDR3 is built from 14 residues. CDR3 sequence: CASNRTARRYGYTF. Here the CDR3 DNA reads TGTGCCAGCAACAGGACGGCGCGAAGGTATGGCTACACCTTC.

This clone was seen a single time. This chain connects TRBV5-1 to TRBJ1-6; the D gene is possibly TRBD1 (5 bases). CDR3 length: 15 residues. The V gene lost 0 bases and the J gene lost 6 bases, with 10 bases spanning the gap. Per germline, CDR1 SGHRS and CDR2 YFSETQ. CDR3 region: CASSLARGSNSPLHF. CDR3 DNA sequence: TGCGCCAGCAGCTTGGCAAGGGGCAGTAATTCACCCCTCCACTTT.

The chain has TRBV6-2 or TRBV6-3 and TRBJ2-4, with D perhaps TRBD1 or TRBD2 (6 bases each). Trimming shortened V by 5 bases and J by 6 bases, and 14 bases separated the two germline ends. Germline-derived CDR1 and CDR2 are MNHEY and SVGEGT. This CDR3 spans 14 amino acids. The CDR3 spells CASSRTETRNIQYF. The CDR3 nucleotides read TGTGCCAGCAGTCGGACAGAGACTAGAAACATTCAGTACTTC.

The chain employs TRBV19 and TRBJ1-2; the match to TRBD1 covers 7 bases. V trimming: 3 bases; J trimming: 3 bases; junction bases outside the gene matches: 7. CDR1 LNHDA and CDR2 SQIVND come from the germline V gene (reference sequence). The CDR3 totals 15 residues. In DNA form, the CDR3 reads TGTGCCAGTAGTATGGGCCCCACAGGGGACTATGGCTACACCTTC. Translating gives CASSMGPTGDYGYTF.

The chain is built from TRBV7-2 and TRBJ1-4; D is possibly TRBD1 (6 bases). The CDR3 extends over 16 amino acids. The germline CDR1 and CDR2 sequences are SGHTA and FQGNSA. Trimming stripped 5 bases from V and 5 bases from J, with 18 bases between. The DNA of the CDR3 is TGTGCCAGCAGCCCCCCGCGGGGGCAGGAAAATGAAAAACTGTTTTTT. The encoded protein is CASSPPRGQENEKLFF.

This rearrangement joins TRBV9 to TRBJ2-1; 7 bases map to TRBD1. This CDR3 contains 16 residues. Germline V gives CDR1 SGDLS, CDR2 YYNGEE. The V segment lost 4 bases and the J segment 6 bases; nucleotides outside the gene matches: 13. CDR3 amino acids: CASSPYQGQSSNEQFF. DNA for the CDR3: TGTGCCAGCAGCCCTTATCAGGGACAGAGCAGCAATGAGCAGTTCTTC.

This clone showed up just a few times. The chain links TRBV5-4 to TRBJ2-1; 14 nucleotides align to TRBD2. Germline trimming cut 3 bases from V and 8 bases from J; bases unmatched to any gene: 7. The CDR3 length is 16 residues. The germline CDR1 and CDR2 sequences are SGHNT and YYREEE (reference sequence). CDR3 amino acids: CASSWGTSGRPDEQFF. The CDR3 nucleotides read TGTGCCAGCAGCTGGGGGACTAGCGGGAGACCAGATGAGCAGTTCTTC. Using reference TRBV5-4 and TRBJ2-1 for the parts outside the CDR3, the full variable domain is ETGVTQSPTHLIKTRGQQVTLRCSSQSGHNTVSWYQQALGQGPQFIFQYYREEENGRGNFPPRFSGLQFPNYSSELNVNALELDDSALYLCASSWGTSGRPDEQFFGPGTRLTVL.

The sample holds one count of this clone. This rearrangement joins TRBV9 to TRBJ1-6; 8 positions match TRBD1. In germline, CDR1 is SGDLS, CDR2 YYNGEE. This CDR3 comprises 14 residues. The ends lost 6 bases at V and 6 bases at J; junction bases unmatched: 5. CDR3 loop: CASNAGQGNSPLHF. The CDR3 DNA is TGTGCCAGCAACGCTGGACAGGGTAATTCACCCCTCCACTTT.

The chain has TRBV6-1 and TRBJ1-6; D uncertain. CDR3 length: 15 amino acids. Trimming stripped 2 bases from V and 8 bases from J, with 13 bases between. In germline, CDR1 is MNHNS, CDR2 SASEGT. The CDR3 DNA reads TGTGCCAGCAGTGAACTGGTGACAAATGATTCACCCCTCCACTTT. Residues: CASSELVTNDSPLHF.

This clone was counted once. The CDR3 sequence is CASSDFLSAPADTQYF. In nucleotides, the CDR3 is TGTGCCAGCAGTGATTTTCTTAGCGCCCCAGCAGATACGCAGTATTTT. The rearrangement links TRBV6-1 to TRBJ2-3; D perhaps matches TRBD2 (5 bases). This CDR3 comprises 16 residues. CDR1 and CDR2 (germline): MNHNS, SASEGT. Trimming took 3 bases from V and 4 from J, leaving 17 bases between them.

The CDR3: CASSQGRGFGFNSPLHF. In DNA, the CDR3 is TGCGCCAGCAGCCAAGGAAGAGGGTTTGGCTTTAATTCACCCCTCCACTTT. The V and J genes are TRBV4-1 and TRBJ1-6; D gene uncertain. The V and J ends lost 1 base and 6 bases respectively, with 16 bases between them. Germline CDR1 is MGHRA and CDR2 is YSYEKL. This CDR3 spans 17 amino acids.

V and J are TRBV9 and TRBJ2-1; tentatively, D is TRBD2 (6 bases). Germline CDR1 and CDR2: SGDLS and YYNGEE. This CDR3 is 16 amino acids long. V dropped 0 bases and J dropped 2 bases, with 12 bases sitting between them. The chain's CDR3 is CASSVGGEAAYNEQFF. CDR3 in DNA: TGTGCCAGCAGCGTAGGGGGGGAGGCCGCCTACAATGAGCAGTTCTTC.

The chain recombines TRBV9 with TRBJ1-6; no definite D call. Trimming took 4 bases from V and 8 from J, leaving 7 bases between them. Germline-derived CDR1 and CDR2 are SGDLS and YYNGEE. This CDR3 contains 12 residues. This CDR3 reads CASSPSDSPLHF. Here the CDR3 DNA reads TGTGCCAGCAGCCCTTCAGATTCACCCCTCCACTTT. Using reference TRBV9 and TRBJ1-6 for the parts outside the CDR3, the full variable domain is DSGVTQTPKHLITATGQRVTLRCSPRSGDLSVYWYQQSLDQGLQFLIQYYNGEERAKGNILERFSAQQFPDLHSELNLSSLELGDSALYFCASSPSDSPLHFGNGTRLTVT.

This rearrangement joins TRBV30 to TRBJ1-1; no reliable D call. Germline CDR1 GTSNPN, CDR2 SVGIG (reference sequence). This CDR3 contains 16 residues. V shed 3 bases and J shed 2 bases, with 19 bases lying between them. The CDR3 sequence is CAWSLPADTPNTEAFF. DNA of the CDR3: TGTGCCTGGAGCCTACCCGCCGACACTCCTAACACTGAAGCTTTCTTT.